This TCR beta chain was observed in a study of follicular helper T cells after annual influenza vaccination. Study-wide context: Across the 2013-2014, 2014-2015 and 2015-2016 vaccination seasons, some subjects were resampled.

The CDR3 has 14 residues. Germline CDR1 reads LNHNV; CDR2 reads YYDKDF (reference sequence). V dropped 1 base and J dropped 1 base, with 7 bases sitting between them. Time point denoted: 2015-2016 season, pre-vaccination. Notes on this clone: Its antigen is unidentified.

Whole-study findings and limits: ICOS+CD38+ cTfh clonality change tracked circulating plasmablast frequency change.

Libraries were prepared by immunoSEQ multiplex PCR; TCRdb keeps only in-frame clonotypes and omits some of them. The sample carries 9,500 to 15,000 clones, 70% to 80% recorded once. This specimen was CXCR5+ CD38- circulating T follicular helper cells from blood, taken on the day of influenza vaccination. Noted subset: circulating Tfh, non-naive CD4+CXCR5+PD-1+ (ICOS+CD38+ or ICOS-CD38-). The chain links TRBV15 to TRBJ2-5; D is unclear. The TCR was taken from an adult who received the influenza vaccine. CDR3 sequence: CATSRAGFQETQYF. The CDR3, as DNA: TGTGCCACCAGCAGAGCTGGTTTCCAAGAGACCCAGTACTTC. Using reference TRBV15 and TRBJ2-5 for the parts outside the CDR3, the full variable domain is DAMVIQNPRYQVTQFGKPVTLSCSQTLNHNVMYWYQQKSSQAPKLLFHYYDKDFNNEADTPDNFQSRRPNTSFCFLDIRSPGLGDTAMYLCATSRAGFQETQYFGPGTRLLVL.